This passage covers 23 T cell receptor beta chains from one sample sequenced in a study of control samples from healthy donors and cancer patients. The data were produced by immunoSEQ multiplex PCR, yet TCRdb's version contains in-frame clones alone and is incomplete. The data show 130,000 to 150,000 clones, 93% seen once. Sequenced input: blood. These receptors originate from a man between 18 and 35 years old in good health.

The rearrangement joins TRBV30 to TRBJ1-2; D perhaps matches TRBD1 (6 bases). The CDR3 runs to 14 residues. With 4 bases removed from V and 8 bases from J, the gap between germline ends came to 20 bases. The germline V gene has CDR1 GTSNPN and CDR2 SVGIG (reference sequence). The CDR3 region is CAWTGFVTGWGYTF. The CDR3 DNA follows: TGTGCCTGGACAGGATTCGTGACAGGTTGGGGCTACACCTTC. Full variable domain (missing parts from reference TRBV30 and TRBJ1-2): SQTIHQWPATLVQPVGSPLSLECTVEGTSNPNLYWYRQAAGRGLQLLFYSVGIGQISSEVPQNLSASRPQDRQFILSSKKLLLSDSGFYLCAWTGFVTGWGYTFGSGTRLTVV.

In the case of this clone: Other DNA sequences within the sample encode an identical CDR3. The V and J genes are TRBV6-1 and TRBJ1-5, with D unresolved. This CDR3 has 14 amino acids. The germline V gene encodes CDR1 MNHNS and CDR2 SASEGT. The V and J ends lost 3 bases and 4 bases respectively, with 10 bases between them. The CDR3 reads CASSDSSFNQPQHF. DNA of the CDR3: TGTGCCAGCAGTGACAGTAGCTTTAATCAGCCCCAGCATTTT.

This clone was counted once. This chain uses TRBV14 with TRBJ2-7; 11 bases are shared with TRBD1. Germline CDR1 is SGHDN and CDR2 is FVKESK. Losses at the gene ends were 8 bases for V and 2 bases for J; bases not matched to a gene: 5. The CDR3 extends over 14 amino acids. CDR3 in DNA: TGTGCCAGCTCAGCGGGACAGGGGGCCTACGAGCAGTACTTC. Protein product: CASSAGQGAYEQYF.

CDR3 DNA sequence: TGCGCCAGCAGCCAGAACGGGCGCACAGATACGCAGTATTTT. Its translation: CASSQNGRTDTQYF. The V and J genes are TRBV4-1 and TRBJ2-3; the D is unclear. Trimming took 3 bases from V and 1 from J, leaving 8 bases between them. CDR3 length: 14 residues. Germline assignment: CDR1 MGHRA and CDR2 YSYEKL.

V usage is TRBV27 and J usage is TRBJ2-1; no clear D. Germline-derived CDR1 and CDR2 are MNHEY and SMNVEV (reference sequence). V lost 6 bases to trimming and J lost 15 bases, with 21 bases between them. The CDR3 runs 13 residues. The CDR3 DNA reads TGTGCCAGCAGCTCTATCGCCGGTCTTGTCCGGTTCTTC. It is translated as CASSSIAGLVRFF.

The V gene is TRBV27, the J gene TRBJ2-2, with D perhaps TRBD1 or TRBD2 (5 bases each). This CDR3 is 16 amino acids long. Germline-derived CDR1 and CDR2 are MNHEY and SMNVEV (reference sequence). The V and J ends lost 1 base and 3 bases respectively, with 12 bases between them. CDR3 loop: CASSLWGRGDTGELFF. CDR3 DNA: TGTGCCAGCAGTTTATGGGGAAGGGGAGACACCGGGGAGCTGTTTTTT.

The genes are TRBV14 and TRBJ1-1; D is possibly TRBD1 (6 bases). The germline V gene has CDR1 SGHDN and CDR2 FVKESK. The CDR3 is made up of 13 amino acids. Trimming removed 6 bases from V and 13 bases from J, with 21 bases in between. The CDR3 is CASSSHAGATYFF. CDR3 DNA: TGTGCCAGCAGTTCACACGCAGGGGCGACCTATTTCTTT. Supplemented by reference TRBV14 and TRBJ1-1, the full variable domain reads EAGVTQFPSHSVIEKGQTVTLRCDPISGHDNLYWYRRVMGKEIKFLLHFVKESKQDESGMPNNRFLAERTGGTYSTLKVQPAELEDSGVYFCASSSHAGATYFFGQGTRLTVV.

The chain joins TRBV7-8 to TRBJ1-1; D unresolved. From germline, CDR1 is SGHVS and CDR2 FQNEAQ. The CDR3 is 13 amino acids. V dropped 2 bases and J dropped 4 bases, with 8 bases sitting between them. CDR3 region: CASSLSRGTEAFF. CDR3 bases: TGTGCCAGCAGCTTAAGCCGTGGCACTGAAGCTTTCTTT.

This chain links TRBV15 with TRBJ2-2, with 7 bases that match TRBD1. The germline V gene has CDR1 LNHNV and CDR2 YYDKDF (reference sequence). This CDR3 spans 17 amino acids. V was clipped by 1 base and J by 5 bases; unmatched bases: 10. The CDR3, as DNA: TGTGCCACCAGCAGAGCCTACAGGGGAATTCGGACCGGGGAGCTGTTTTTT. Translation: CATSRAYRGIRTGELFF.

J is TRBJ1-1 and V is TRBV19, with 7 nucleotides matching TRBD1. V lost 3 bases, J lost 4 bases, and 14 bases stayed unmatched. CDR1 and CDR2 from the germline V gene are LNHDA and SQIVND (reference sequence). This CDR3 spans 17 amino acids. As DNA, the CDR3 is TGTGCCAGTAGTATCTCCTACAGGGGTCTTGGGGGCACTGAAGCTTTCTTT. This codes for CASSISYRGLGGTEAFF.

The V call is TRBV3-1 (or the pseudogene TRBV3-2), the J call TRBJ1-1, with no clear D. The CDR3 is made up of 12 amino acids. V was cut by 3 bases and J by 9 bases, with 11 bases left in between. CDR1 and CDR2 from the germline V gene are LGHDT and YNNKEL (reference sequence). The CDR3 here is CASSQTTDKAFF. The CDR3 DNA is TGTGCCAGCAGCCAGACAACAGATAAAGCTTTCTTT.

The gene calls are TRBV6-2 or TRBV6-3 and TRBJ2-7; TRBD1 is a possible D gene (5 bases). Germline-derived CDR1 and CDR2 are MNHEY and SVGEGT. V was shortened by 4 bases and J by 4 bases, with 17 bases between the two germline ends. The CDR3 loop spans 15 amino acids. The CDR3 nucleotides read TGTGCCAGCAGTTCCAGGGAAATACTACCTTACGAGCAGTACTTC. Amino acids: CASSSREILPYEQYF.

The chain employs TRBV28 and TRBJ1-3; unclear D gene. CDR1 and CDR2 (germline): MDHEN, SYDVKM. CDR3 length: 15 residues. Deletions cut 4 bases from V and 4 bases from J, with 14 bases between. In DNA form, the CDR3 reads TGTGCCAGCAGTTCCCCGTCGGCCTCCGGAAACACCATATATTTT. Translated: CASSSPSASGNTIYF.

This chain links TRBV11-2 with TRBJ1-4; maybe TRBD1 (6 bases). The V end was cut by 4 bases, the J end by 6 bases, with 12 bases between. The CDR3 has 14 residues. The V gene's germline CDR1 is SGHAT and CDR2 FQNNGV. CDR3 region: CASSWGQGYEKLFF. Written as DNA, the CDR3 is TGTGCCAGCAGCTGGGGGCAGGGTTATGAAAAACTGTTTTTT. Complete variable domain (other parts from reference TRBV11-2 and TRBJ1-4): EAGVAQSPRYKIIEKRQSVAFWCNPISGHATLYWYQQILGQGPKLLIQFQNNGVVDDSQLPKDRFSAERLKGVDSTLKIQPAKLEDSAVYLCASSWGQGYEKLFFGSGTQLSVL.

This clone was recorded only once. The chain employs TRBV6-6 and TRBJ1-4, with D possibly matching TRBD1 (5 bases). CDR3 length: 13 amino acids. Trimming removed 4 bases from V and 8 bases from J, with 11 bases in between. Germline V gene lookup returns CDR1 MNHNY and CDR2 SVGAGI (reference sequence). The CDR3 DNA reads TGTGCCAGCAGTTCCCAGGGTTTAGAAAAACTGTTTTTT. Protein sequence: CASSSQGLEKLFF.

V and J are TRBV4-3 and TRBJ2-3; perhaps D is TRBD1 or TRBD2 (5 bases each). The CDR3 consists of 15 residues. The V and J ends lost 4 bases and 2 bases respectively, with 13 bases between them. Per germline, CDR1 LGHNA and CDR2 YSLEER. The CDR3 spells CASSLRDGATDTQYF. CDR3 in DNA: TGCGCCAGCAGCCTCCGGGACGGGGCCACAGATACGCAGTATTTT.

J is TRBJ1-2 and V is TRBV28, with D unclear. V was cut by 4 bases and J by 8 bases, with 8 bases left in between. Germline CDR1 reads MDHEN; CDR2 reads SYDVKM. The CDR3 has 11 residues. CDR3 bases: TGTGCCAGCAGTTCCGAATGGGGCTACACCTTC. Residues: CASSSEWGYTF.

This chain links TRBV6-6 with TRBJ1-2, with TRBD1 as a possible D gene (6 bases). V lost 10 bases and J 4 bases, leaving 22 bases between the germline ends. The CDR3 has 15 residues. Germline V gives CDR1 MNHNY, CDR2 SVGAGI (reference sequence). CDR3 sequence (DNA): TGTGCCATCCCGTTCTTCCAAAGGACAGCCTATGGCTACACCTTC. This encodes CAIPFFQRTAYGYTF.

The chain uses TRBV2 and TRBJ2-7; D not certain. The CDR3 covers 13 residues. Germline V gives CDR1 SNHLY, CDR2 FYNNEI. Deletions cut 4 bases from V and 2 bases from J, with 9 bases between. The CDR3 DNA follows: TGTGCCAGCAGTGTTCTACAGACCTACGAGCAGTACTTC. It codes for CASSVLQTYEQYF.

This chain links TRBV10-3 with TRBJ2-1; 12 bases map to TRBD2. With 4 bases clipped from V and 0 bases from J, the junction kept 13 bases outside the gene matches. The CDR3 length is 20 residues. The germline CDR1 and CDR2 sequences are ENHRY and SYGVKD. The CDR3: CAISGRQLAGGPVSYNEQFF. The CDR3 DNA follows: TGTGCCATCAGTGGAAGGCAGCTAGCGGGAGGGCCGGTCTCCTACAATGAGCAGTTCTTC.

This rearrangement joins TRBV6-5 to TRBJ1-4, with 7 bases that match TRBD1. This CDR3 is built from 15 residues. Germline-derived CDR1 and CDR2 are MNHEY and SVGAGI. Germline trimming cut 5 bases from V and 2 bases from J; bases unmatched to any gene: 5. The CDR3 sequence is CASSPRTGTNEKLFF. CDR3 sequence (DNA): TGTGCCAGCAGTCCTCGGACAGGCACTAATGAAAAACTGTTTTTT.

This clone has only one observation. The chain employs TRBV3-1 (or the pseudogene TRBV3-2) and TRBJ2-5; D is ambiguous. CDR1 is LGHDT, CDR2 YNNKEL, per germline (reference sequence). V was trimmed by 1 base and J by 5 bases, leaving 2 bases between them. The CDR3 is made up of 11 amino acids. The CDR3 sequence is CASSQVETQYF. CDR3 DNA: TGTGCCAGCAGCCAAGTCGAGACCCAGTACTTC.

The chain employs TRBV6-2 or TRBV6-3 and TRBJ2-2; D is ambiguous. The CDR3 consists of 17 residues. Germline V CDR1 and CDR2: MNHEY, SVGEGT. Trimming shortened V by 4 bases and J by 2 bases, and 17 bases separated the two germline ends. The chain's CDR3 is CASSWVETEFNTGELFF. The CDR3 DNA reads as TGTGCCAGCAGTTGGGTCGAGACTGAATTTAACACCGGGGAGCTGTTTTTT.